The 30 T cell receptor beta chains in this list originate from one sample, sequenced in a study of cytomegalovirus exposure and HLA in healthy donors. The study ran its PCR with 60 Vbeta and 13 Jbeta primers. Repertoires were generated with immunoSEQ multiplex PCR, while TCRdb's copy carries only in-frame clones and drops some. The ten most abundant clones cover 0.7% to 1% of a sample with 150,000 to 200,000 clones. The sample comprised PBMCs. Receptor source: a woman between 18 and 29 years old in good health and CMV-seropositive.

The V gene is TRBV7-6, the J gene TRBJ1-1; 10 positions agree with TRBD1. The CDR3 spans 13 residues. Per the germline V gene, CDR1 is SGHVS and CDR2 is FNYEAQ. After removal of 5 bases from V and 11 bases from J, the junction contained 8 bases not matched to a gene. CDR3: CASSALRDRGAFF. The CDR3, as DNA: TGTGCCAGCAGCGCTTTACGGGACAGGGGTGCTTTCTTT.

The chain recombines TRBV7-9 with TRBJ2-5; D is unclear. The CDR3 is 14 residues long. Germline V gives CDR1 SEHNR, CDR2 FQNEAQ (reference sequence). Trimming removed 5 bases from V and 0 bases from J, with 10 bases in between. Here the CDR3 reads CASSRDWNQETQYF. The CDR3 nucleotides read TGTGCCAGCAGCCGTGACTGGAACCAAGAGACCCAGTACTTC.

V usage is TRBV6-5 and J usage is TRBJ2-5, with D possibly TRBD2 on 6 matching bases. Trimming took off 6 bases at V and 4 bases at J, with 12 bases between the two ends. The CDR3 covers 13 residues. Germline CDR1 reads MNHEY; CDR2 reads SVGAGI. The CDR3: CASRSPGVETQYF. The CDR3 bases are TGTGCCAGCAGAAGCCCGGGGGTAGAGACCCAGTACTTC.

The chain has TRBV23-1 and TRBJ1-4; D unclear. TRBV23-1 is sorted into the ORF group, with uncertain function. V dropped 3 bases and J dropped 8 bases, with 16 bases sitting between them. The CDR3 is 15 amino acids. This CDR3 is CASSQSSADGEKLFF. DNA for the CDR3: TGCGCCAGCAGTCAGAGTTCGGCCGACGGGGAAAAACTGTTTTTT.

The V call is TRBV19, the J call TRBJ1-3; the D gene is possibly TRBD1 (5 bases). The CDR3 consists of 15 residues. Trimming pared 1 base from V and 2 bases from J, leaving 9 bases between. Germline CDR1 is LNHDA and CDR2 is SQIVND (reference sequence). The CDR3 is CASSIVGGTGNTIYF. DNA for the CDR3: TGTGCCAGTAGTATAGTCGGGGGTACTGGAAACACCATATATTTT.

V is TRBV11-3 and J is TRBJ1-6; D unclear. The CDR3 loop spans 15 amino acids. CDR1 is SGHNT, CDR2 YENEEA, per germline. Trimming cost V 5 bases and J 0 bases, with 8 bases left between them. CDR3 sequence: CASSAASSYNSPLHF. DNA of the CDR3: TGTGCCAGCAGCGCGGCTAGCTCCTATAATTCACCCCTCCACTTT.

The rearrangement uses TRBV9 and TRBJ1-2, with D unclear. The V end was cut by 3 bases, the J end by 6 bases, with 18 bases between. The CDR3 totals 15 residues. Per germline, CDR1 SGDLS and CDR2 YYNGEE. CDR3 in DNA: TGTGCCAGCAGCGGGAGGGATAGTTTCCTGAATGGCTACACCTTC. Amino acids: CASSGRDSFLNGYTF. The complete variable domain, with remaining parts taken from reference TRBV9 and TRBJ1-2, reads DSGVTQTPKHLITATGQRVTLRCSPRSGDLSVYWYQQSLDQGLQFLIQYYNGEERAKGNILERFSAQQFPDLHSELNLSSLELGDSALYFCASSGRDSFLNGYTFGSGTRLTVV.

CDR3 loop: CASSLGLQVGLAGSETGELFF. DNA of the CDR3: TGTGCCAGCAGCTTAGGGTTACAGGTCGGACTAGCGGGCTCCGAGACCGGGGAGCTGTTTTTT. The chain recombines TRBV7-8 with TRBJ2-2; 11 positions agree with TRBD2. V was clipped by 1 base and J by 5 bases; unmatched bases: 18. Germline CDR1 is SGHVS and CDR2 is FQNEAQ. The CDR3 has 21 residues.

The chain is built from TRBV11-2 and TRBJ1-1; D is perhaps TRBD1 (5 bases). CDR1 is SGHAT and CDR2 is FQNNGV in the germline V gene. This CDR3 has 14 residues. V lost 3 bases, J lost 4 bases, and 12 bases lay in between. The CDR3 DNA sequence: TGTGCCAGCAGCTTTTTTGACAGTAGCACTGAAGCTTTCTTT. This gives the protein CASSFFDSSTEAFF.

The chain joins TRBV18 to TRBJ2-6; 10 nucleotides line up with TRBD1. V gave up 4 bases and J gave up 3 bases; unmatched junction bases: 3. The CDR3 is made up of 16 amino acids. Germline V gene data show CDR1 as KGHSH and CDR2 as LQKENI. The CDR3 loop is CASSRQGASGANVLTF. CDR3 coding DNA: TGTGCCAGCTCACGACAGGGGGCGAGTGGGGCCAACGTCCTGACTTTC. Together with reference TRBV18 and TRBJ2-6, the CDR3 gives the full variable domain: NAGVMQNPRHLVRRRGQEARLRCSPMKGHSHVYWYRQLPEEGLKFMVYLQKENIIDESGMPKERFSAEFPKEGPSILRIQQVVRGDSAAYFCASSRQGASGANVLTFGAGSRLTVL.

J is TRBJ2-3 and V is TRBV4-2; TRBD2 matches 7 bases. V lost 0 bases, J lost 1 base, and 4 bases stayed unmatched. The CDR3 length is 16 residues. From germline, CDR1 is LGHNA and CDR2 YNFKEQ. In DNA form, the CDR3 reads TGTGCCAGCAGCCAAGATGGGGCGGGGGGCACAGATACGCAGTATTTT. It is translated as CASSQDGAGGTDTQYF.

The chain has TRBV9 and TRBJ2-3, with D perhaps matching TRBD1 (6 bases). V was cut by 0 bases and J by 2 bases, with 10 bases left in between. This CDR3 comprises 15 residues. Germline CDR1 reads SGDLS; CDR2 reads YYNGEE. CDR3 loop: CASSVGMGHTDTQYF. CDR3 DNA: TGTGCCAGCAGCGTAGGAATGGGACACACAGATACGCAGTATTTT.

The J gene is TRBJ2-7, the V gene TRBV18; 11 nucleotides agree with TRBD2. Germline trimming cut 3 bases from V and 7 bases from J; bases unmatched to any gene: 14. The CDR3 is made up of 17 amino acids. Germline CDR1 and CDR2: KGHSH and LQKENI. The CDR3 is CASSPQELAGEVREQYF. CDR3 nucleotides: TGTGCCAGCTCACCCCAAGAACTAGCGGGAGAAGTGCGGGAGCAGTACTTC.

The chain couples TRBV7-2 to TRBJ2-7, with TRBD2 matching over 7 bases. Germline values: CDR1 SGHTA, CDR2 FQGNSA. The CDR3 is 15 residues long. The V segment lost 1 base and the J segment 5 bases; nucleotides outside the gene matches: 8. CDR3 sequence reads: CASSLEGTIYHEQYF. CDR3 coding DNA: TGTGCCAGCAGCTTAGAGGGGACTATCTACCACGAGCAGTACTTC.

CDR3 coding DNA: TGCAGTGCAGCTCAGGGGTTCGAGCAGTACTTC. This sequence encodes CSAAQGFEQYF. The chain is built from TRBV20-1 and TRBJ2-7; D is perhaps TRBD1 (6 bases). The germline V and J ends were trimmed by 6 bases and 6 bases, with 12 bases remaining between them. This CDR3 is 11 amino acids long. Germline CDR1 is DFQATT and CDR2 is SNEGSKA (reference sequence).

The CDR3 sequence: CASSFQAYPRGQYF. The CDR3 DNA follows: TGTGCCAGCAGCTTTCAAGCGTACCCCCGGGGGCAGTACTTC. The chain joins TRBV13 to TRBJ2-7, with D possibly TRBD2 on 5 matching bases. CDR1 and CDR2 from the germline V gene are PRHDT and FYEKMQ (reference sequence). CDR3 length: 14 amino acids. Trimming cost V 3 bases and J 9 bases, with 18 bases left between them.

The chain links TRBV11-2 to TRBJ2-1, with 8 positions matching TRBD2. CDR1 and CDR2 (germline): SGHAT, FQNNGV. V lost 6 bases and J lost 2; bases outside the gene matches: 6. CDR3 length: 15 amino acids. DNA for the CDR3: TGTGCCAGCAGACGTACTAGCGGCCCCTACAATGAGCAGTTCTTC. As protein: CASRRTSGPYNEQFF.

The V gene is TRBV19, the J gene TRBJ1-1; 8 bases match TRBD1. Unmatched junction bases numbered 6, after V lost 4 bases and J lost 5 bases. Looked up from germline, CDR1 is LNHDA and CDR2 is SQIVND (reference sequence). This CDR3 comprises 14 residues. DNA of the CDR3: TGTGCCAGTAGTACGACCTACAGGGGGACTGAAGCTTTCTTT. It specifies CASSTTYRGTEAFF.

The chain links TRBV29-1 to TRBJ1-4; D remains ambiguous. This CDR3 contains 13 residues. The germline V and J ends were trimmed by 8 bases and 0 bases, with 10 bases remaining between them. Per the germline V gene, CDR1 is SQVTM and CDR2 is ANQGSEA. In DNA, the CDR3 is TGCAGCACTCTATCTTCAACTAATGAAAAACTGTTTTTT. Translated: CSTLSSTNEKLFF.

CDR3 coding DNA: TGTGCCAGCAGTGAGGACAGGCGGCCTCCGAACACTGAAGCTTTCTTT. Its protein is CASSEDRRPPNTEAFF. The J gene is TRBJ1-1, the V gene TRBV2; 7 nucleotides agree with TRBD1. The CDR3 covers 16 residues. CDR1 and CDR2 from the germline V gene are SNHLY and FYNNEI. V lost 3 bases to trimming and J lost 1 base; unmatched junction nucleotides: 8.

This chain uses TRBV27 with TRBJ2-6; 8 nucleotides agree with TRBD1. Germline-derived CDR1 and CDR2 are MNHEY and SMNVEV (reference sequence). After removal of 5 bases from V and 2 bases from J, the junction contained 2 bases not matched to a gene. The CDR3 runs to 15 residues. CDR3 amino acids: CASSRTGTGANVLTF. The DNA for the CDR3 is TGTGCCAGCAGTCGGACAGGGACTGGGGCCAACGTCCTGACTTTC.

The rearrangement uses TRBV4-1 and TRBJ2-3; 13 bases match TRBD2. J gave up 2 bases and V 0 bases, and 8 bases lay outside the gene matches. CDR1 and CDR2 from the germline V gene are MGHRA and YSYEKL. This CDR3 is built from 19 residues. The CDR3 loop reads CASSQDALAGGGATDTQYF. The DNA for the CDR3 is TGCGCCAGCAGCCAAGATGCACTAGCGGGAGGGGGGGCCACAGATACGCAGTATTTT.

V gene TRBV7-9 combines with J gene TRBJ2-7; D may be TRBD2 (6 bases). The germline V gene encodes CDR1 SEHNR and CDR2 FQNEAQ (reference sequence). The CDR3 consists of 13 residues. Trimming stripped 1 base from V and 5 bases from J, with 9 bases between. The CDR3 sequence is CASSLESGDEQYF. The CDR3, as DNA: TGTGCCAGCAGCTTAGAGTCGGGAGACGAGCAGTACTTC.

The chain links TRBV28 to TRBJ1-5, with a possible D match to TRBD1 (5 bases). CDR3 size: 14 residues. Germline V CDR1 and CDR2: MDHEN, SYDVKM. V gave up 8 bases and J gave up 4 bases, with 15 bases separating them. CDR3 region: CASVGGVENQPQHF. Written as DNA, the CDR3 is TGTGCCAGCGTGGGGGGGGTGGAAAATCAGCCCCAGCATTTT.

The chain is built from TRBV18 and TRBJ2-5, with a weak D call TRBD2 (6 bases). CDR3 length: 15 residues. With 3 bases removed from V and 2 bases from J, the gap between germline ends came to 13 bases. The germline V gene encodes CDR1 KGHSH and CDR2 LQKENI. The CDR3: CASSPSTGGQETQYF. As DNA, the CDR3 is TGTGCCAGCTCACCTTCAACCGGGGGACAAGAGACCCAGTACTTC.

V and J are TRBV19 and TRBJ2-5; a weak D match, TRBD1 (5 bases). Germline V gene sequence: CDR1 LNHDA, CDR2 SQIVND (reference sequence). V lost 1 base, J lost 3 bases, and 6 bases lay in between. The CDR3 spans 13 residues. The CDR3 nucleotides are TGTGCCAGTAGTATAGTAGGGGAAGAGACCCAGTACTTC. Protein: CASSIVGEETQYF. Combining the CDR3 with reference TRBV19 and TRBJ2-5 gives the whole variable domain DGGITQSPKYLFRKEGQNVTLSCEQNLNHDAMYWYRQDPGQGLRLIYYSQIVNDFQKGDIAEGYSVSREKKESFPLTVTSAQKNPTAFYLCASSIVGEETQYFGPGTRLLVL.

The chain joins TRBV7-8 to TRBJ1-2; D gene uncertain. V was clipped by 1 base and J by 8 bases, with 14 bases between them. Per germline, CDR1 SGHVS and CDR2 FQNEAQ. The length of the CDR3 is 14 residues. The CDR3 is CASSLVASRGGYTF. In nucleotides, the CDR3 is TGTGCCAGCAGCTTAGTCGCCAGCCGAGGGGGCTACACCTTC.

The chain links TRBV15 to TRBJ2-5; D might be TRBD2 (5 bases). V was clipped by 3 bases and J by 5 bases, with 7 bases between them. CDR3 length: 12 residues. Germline CDR1 and CDR2: LNHNV and YYDKDF (reference sequence). This chain's CDR3 is CATSSPGETQYF. The CDR3 DNA sequence: TGTGCCACCAGCAGCCCGGGGGAGACCCAGTACTTC.

The chain combines TRBV19 with TRBJ2-1, with 7 nucleotides matching TRBD2. CDR3 length equals 13 residues. The V gene end was trimmed by 3 bases and the J gene end by 6 bases; junction bases not matched to a gene: 2. CDR1 is LNHDA and CDR2 is SQIVND in the germline V gene (reference sequence). The CDR3 DNA is TGTGCCAGTAGTATGGGGGGGAGCAATGAGCAGTTCTTC. The encoded protein is CASSMGGSNEQFF.

The chain joins TRBV19 to TRBJ2-3, with TRBD2 matching 13 bases. CDR3 length equals 15 residues. Germline V gene lookup returns CDR1 LNHDA and CDR2 SQIVND (reference sequence). With 3 bases clipped from V and 8 bases from J, the junction kept 5 bases outside the gene matches. The chain's CDR3 is CASSIGLAGAATQYF. CDR3 DNA sequence: TGTGCCAGTAGTATTGGACTAGCGGGGGCTGCTACGCAGTATTTT.